This T cell receptor beta chain emerged from a study of blood T cell repertoires in COVID-19. Study background: Spain, Italy and the United States supplied samples that represented acute and convalescent COVID-19. PBMCs, B-cell-depleted T cells, or T cells provided the cDNA or gDNA that made up the material.

V lost 3 bases and J lost 1; bases outside the gene matches: 8. The CDR3 is 16 amino acids. Germline V lookup: CDR1 SEHNR, CDR2 FQNEAQ (reference sequence). Authors' data handling: Cell counts per sample came from amplifying reference gene primers. TCRdb keeps only in-frame clones here, not all; method: immunoSEQ multiplex PCR. V and J calls and clone size follow that table, whereas D and trimming were derived from the DNA. Among under 50,000 clones listed, roughly 84% were seen once. The chain recombines TRBV7-9 with TRBJ1-1, with 7 nucleotides matching TRBD1. The clonotype comes from a man in his fifties or sixties with active COVID-19. Specimen: peripheral blood. Here the CDR3 reads CASSFRTGLANTEAFF. The CDR3 DNA reads TGTGCCAGCAGCTTCCGGACAGGTCTTGCGAACACTGAAGCTTTCTTT.